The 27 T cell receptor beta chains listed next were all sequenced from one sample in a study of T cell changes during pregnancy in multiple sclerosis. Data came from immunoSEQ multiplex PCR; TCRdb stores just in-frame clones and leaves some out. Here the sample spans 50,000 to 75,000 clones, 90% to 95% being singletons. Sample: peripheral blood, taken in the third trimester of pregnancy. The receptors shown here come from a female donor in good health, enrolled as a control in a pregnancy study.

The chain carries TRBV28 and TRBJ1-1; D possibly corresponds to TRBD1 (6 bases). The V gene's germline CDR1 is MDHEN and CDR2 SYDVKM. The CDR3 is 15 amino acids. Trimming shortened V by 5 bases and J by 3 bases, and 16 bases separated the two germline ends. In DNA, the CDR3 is TGTGCCAGCAGTCCCGAAACAGGGTATTACACTGAAGCTTTCTTT. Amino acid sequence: CASSPETGYYTEAFF.

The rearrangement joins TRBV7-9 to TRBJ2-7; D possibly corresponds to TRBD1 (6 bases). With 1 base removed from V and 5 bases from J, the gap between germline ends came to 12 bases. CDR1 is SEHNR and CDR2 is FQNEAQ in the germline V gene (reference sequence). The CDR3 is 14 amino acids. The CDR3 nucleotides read TGTGCCAGCAGCTTAGGCTACAGGGTCCACGAGCAGTACTTC. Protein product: CASSLGYRVHEQYF.

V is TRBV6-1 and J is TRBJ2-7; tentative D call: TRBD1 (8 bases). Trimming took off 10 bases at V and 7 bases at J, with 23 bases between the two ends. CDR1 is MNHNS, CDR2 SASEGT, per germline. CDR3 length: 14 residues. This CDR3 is CATREQGGIREQYF. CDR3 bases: TGTGCCACTCGCGAACAGGGGGGGATTCGGGAGCAGTACTTC.

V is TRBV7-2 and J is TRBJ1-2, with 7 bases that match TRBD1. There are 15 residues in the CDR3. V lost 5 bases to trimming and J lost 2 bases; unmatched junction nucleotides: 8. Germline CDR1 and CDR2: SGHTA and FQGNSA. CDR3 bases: TGTGCCAGCAGCCCATCCGGGACAGAGAACTATGGCTACACCTTC. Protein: CASSPSGTENYGYTF.

The chain's CDR3 is CASSMGPNTEAFF. The CDR3 nucleotides read TGTGCCAGTAGTATGGGGCCGAACACTGAAGCTTTCTTT. The chain joins TRBV19 to TRBJ1-1, with a weak D call TRBD1 (5 bases). V was trimmed by 3 bases and J by 1 base, leaving 6 bases between them. From germline, CDR1 is LNHDA and CDR2 SQIVND (reference sequence). The CDR3 consists of 13 residues.

The CDR3 sequence is CASSQDMGLRNLNQPQHF. In nucleotides, the CDR3 is TGCGCCAGCAGCCAAGATATGGGGCTCCGTAACCTCAATCAGCCCCAGCATTTT. V gene TRBV4-1 combines with J gene TRBJ1-5; D is possibly TRBD1 (5 bases). Trimming removed 0 bases at V and 3 bases at J, with 18 bases between. CDR1 MGHRA and CDR2 YSYEKL come from the germline V gene. The CDR3 contains 18 residues.

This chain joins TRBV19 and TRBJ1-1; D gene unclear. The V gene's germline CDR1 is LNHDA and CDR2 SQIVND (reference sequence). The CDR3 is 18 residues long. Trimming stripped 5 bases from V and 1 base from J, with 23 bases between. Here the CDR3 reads CASSHVGIKTGKNTEAFF. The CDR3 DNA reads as TGTGCCAGTAGTCACGTTGGGATTAAAACGGGAAAGAACACTGAAGCTTTCTTT.

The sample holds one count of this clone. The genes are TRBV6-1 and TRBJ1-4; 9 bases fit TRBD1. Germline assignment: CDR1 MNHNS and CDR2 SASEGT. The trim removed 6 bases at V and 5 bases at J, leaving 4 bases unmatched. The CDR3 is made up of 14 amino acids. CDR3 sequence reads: CASRDGTGNEKLFF. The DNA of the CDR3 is TGTGCCAGCAGAGACGGGACAGGGAATGAAAAACTGTTTTTT.

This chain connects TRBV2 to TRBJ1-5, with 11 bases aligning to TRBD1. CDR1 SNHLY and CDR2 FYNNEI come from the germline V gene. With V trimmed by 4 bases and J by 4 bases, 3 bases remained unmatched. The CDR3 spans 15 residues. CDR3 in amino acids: CASSGRDRGNQPQHF. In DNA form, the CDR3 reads TGTGCCAGCAGTGGTCGGGACAGGGGGAATCAGCCCCAGCATTTT.

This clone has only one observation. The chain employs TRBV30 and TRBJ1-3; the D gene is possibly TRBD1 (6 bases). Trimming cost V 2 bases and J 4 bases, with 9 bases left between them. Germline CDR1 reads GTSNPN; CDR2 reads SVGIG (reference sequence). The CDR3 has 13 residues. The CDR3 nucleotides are TGTGCCTGGAGTCTAACAGGGGGAAACACCATATATTTT. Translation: CAWSLTGGNTIYF. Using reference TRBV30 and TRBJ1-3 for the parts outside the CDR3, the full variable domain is SQTIHQWPATLVQPVGSPLSLECTVEGTSNPNLYWYRQAAGRGLQLLFYSVGIGQISSEVPQNLSASRPQDRQFILSSKKLLLSDSGFYLCAWSLTGGNTIYFGEGSWLTVV.

The CDR3 nucleotides read TGTGCCAGTAGTATAGGCCGAGCCTACGAGCAGTACTTC. The encoded protein is CASSIGRAYEQYF. This chain uses TRBV19 with TRBJ2-7, with D unclear. From germline, CDR1 is LNHDA and CDR2 SQIVND (reference sequence). Between the trimmed V and J ends, which lost 1 base and 2 bases, there was a span of 6 bases. This CDR3 contains 13 residues.

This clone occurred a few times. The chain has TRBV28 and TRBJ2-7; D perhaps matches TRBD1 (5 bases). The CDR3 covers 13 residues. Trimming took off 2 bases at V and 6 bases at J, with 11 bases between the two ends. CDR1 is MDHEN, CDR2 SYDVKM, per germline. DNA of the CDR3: TGTGCCAGCAGTTTACCACAGGTTGTCGAGCAGTACTTC. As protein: CASSLPQVVEQYF.

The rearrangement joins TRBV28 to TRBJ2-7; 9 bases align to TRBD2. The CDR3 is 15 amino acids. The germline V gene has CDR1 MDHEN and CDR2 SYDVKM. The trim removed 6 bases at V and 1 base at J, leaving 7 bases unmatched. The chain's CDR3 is CASSVAGEGSYEQYF. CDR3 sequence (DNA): TGTGCCAGCAGCGTAGCGGGAGAAGGGTCCTACGAGCAGTACTTC.

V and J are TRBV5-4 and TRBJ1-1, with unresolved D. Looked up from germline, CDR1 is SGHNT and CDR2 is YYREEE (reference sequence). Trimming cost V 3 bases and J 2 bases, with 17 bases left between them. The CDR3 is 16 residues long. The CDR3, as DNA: TGTGCCAGCAGCTCGGTCGTGGGTGCGGGTAACACTGAAGCTTTCTTT. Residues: CASSSVVGAGNTEAFF.

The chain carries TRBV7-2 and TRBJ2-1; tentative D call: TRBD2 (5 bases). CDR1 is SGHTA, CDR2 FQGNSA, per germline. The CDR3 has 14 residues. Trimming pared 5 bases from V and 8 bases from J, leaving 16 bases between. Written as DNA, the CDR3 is TGTGCCAGCAGCCCGGACGGCCGGGGAGATGAGCAGTTCTTC. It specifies CASSPDGRGDEQFF.

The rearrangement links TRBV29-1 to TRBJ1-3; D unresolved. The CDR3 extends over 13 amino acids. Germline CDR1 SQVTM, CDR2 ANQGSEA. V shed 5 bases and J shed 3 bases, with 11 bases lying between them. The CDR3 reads CSVHEQLGNTIYF. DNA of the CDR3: TGCAGCGTTCACGAACAGCTTGGAAACACCATATATTTT.

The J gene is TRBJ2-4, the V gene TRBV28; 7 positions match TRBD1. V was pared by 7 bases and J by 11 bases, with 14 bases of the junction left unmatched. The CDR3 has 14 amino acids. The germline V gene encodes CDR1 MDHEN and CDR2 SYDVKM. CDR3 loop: CASTQGGYRGVQYF. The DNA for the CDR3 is TGTGCCAGCACCCAAGGCGGATACAGGGGAGTTCAGTACTTC.

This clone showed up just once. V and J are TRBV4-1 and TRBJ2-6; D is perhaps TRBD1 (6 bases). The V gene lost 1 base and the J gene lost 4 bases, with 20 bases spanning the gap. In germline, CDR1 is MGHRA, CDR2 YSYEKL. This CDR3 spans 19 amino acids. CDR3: CASSQVWQDRSLGANVLTF. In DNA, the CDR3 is TGCGCCAGCAGCCAAGTCTGGCAGGACAGATCTCTGGGGGCCAACGTCCTGACTTTC.

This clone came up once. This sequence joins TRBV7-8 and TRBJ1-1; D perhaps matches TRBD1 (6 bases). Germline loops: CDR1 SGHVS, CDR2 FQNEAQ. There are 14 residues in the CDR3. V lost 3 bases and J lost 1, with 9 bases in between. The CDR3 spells CASSLHRENTEAFF. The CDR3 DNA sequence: TGTGCCAGCAGCTTGCACAGGGAGAACACTGAAGCTTTCTTT. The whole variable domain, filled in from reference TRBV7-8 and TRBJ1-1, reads GAGVSQSPRYKVAKRGQDVALRCDPISGHVSLFWYQQALGQGPEFLTYFQNEAQLDKSGLPSDRFFAERPEGSVSTLKIQRTQQEDSAVYLCASSLHRENTEAFFGQGTRLTVV.

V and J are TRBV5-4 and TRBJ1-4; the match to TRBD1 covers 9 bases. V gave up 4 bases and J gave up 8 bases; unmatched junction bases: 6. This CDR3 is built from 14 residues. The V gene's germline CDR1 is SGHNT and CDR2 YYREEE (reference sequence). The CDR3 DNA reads TGTGCCAGCAGCCAACAGGGGGCGTTGGAAAAACTGTTTTTT. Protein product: CASSQQGALEKLFF.

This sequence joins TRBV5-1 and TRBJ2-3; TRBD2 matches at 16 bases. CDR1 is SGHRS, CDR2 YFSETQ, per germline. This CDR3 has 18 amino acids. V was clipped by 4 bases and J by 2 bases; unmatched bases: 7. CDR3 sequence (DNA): TGCGCCAGCAGCCGTACGGGACTAGCGGGGGGGAACACAGATACGCAGTATTTT. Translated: CASSRTGLAGGNTDTQYF. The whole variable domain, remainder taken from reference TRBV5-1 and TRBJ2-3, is KAGVTQTPRYLIKTRGQQVTLSCSPISGHRSVSWYQQTPGQGLQFLFEYFSETQRNKGNFPGRFSGRQFSNSRSEMNVSTLELGDSALYLCASSRTGLAGGNTDTQYFGPGTRLTVL.

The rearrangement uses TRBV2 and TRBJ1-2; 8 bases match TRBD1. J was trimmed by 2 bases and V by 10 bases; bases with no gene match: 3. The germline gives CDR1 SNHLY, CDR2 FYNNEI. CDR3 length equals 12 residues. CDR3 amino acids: CATQGENYGYTF. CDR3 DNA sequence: TGTGCCACACAGGGGGAGAACTATGGCTACACCTTC.

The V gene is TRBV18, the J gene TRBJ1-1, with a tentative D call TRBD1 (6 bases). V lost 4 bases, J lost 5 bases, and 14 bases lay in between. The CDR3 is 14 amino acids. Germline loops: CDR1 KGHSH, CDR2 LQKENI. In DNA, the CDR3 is TGTGCCAGCTCACTAGGAAACAGGGCTACTGAAGCTTTCTTT. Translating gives CASSLGNRATEAFF.

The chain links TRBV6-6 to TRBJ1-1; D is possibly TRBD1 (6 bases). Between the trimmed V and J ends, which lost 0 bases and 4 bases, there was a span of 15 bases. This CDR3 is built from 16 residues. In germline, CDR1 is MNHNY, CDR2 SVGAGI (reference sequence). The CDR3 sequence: CASSYSIQGEGTEAFF. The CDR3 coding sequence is TGTGCCAGCAGTTACTCAATACAGGGAGAGGGCACTGAAGCTTTCTTT.

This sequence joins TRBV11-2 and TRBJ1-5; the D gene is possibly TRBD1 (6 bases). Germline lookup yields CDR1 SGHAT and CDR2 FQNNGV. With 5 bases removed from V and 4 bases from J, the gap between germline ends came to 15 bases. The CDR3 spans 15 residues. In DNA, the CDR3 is TGTGCCAGCAGCCCGGACAGAGACCTTAATCAGCCCCAGCATTTT. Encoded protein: CASSPDRDLNQPQHF.

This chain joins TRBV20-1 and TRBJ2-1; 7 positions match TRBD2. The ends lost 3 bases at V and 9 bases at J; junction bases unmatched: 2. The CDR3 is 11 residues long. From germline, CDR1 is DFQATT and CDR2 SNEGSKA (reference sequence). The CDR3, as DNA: TGCAGTGCTAGGATAGCGGGTGAGCAGTTCTTC. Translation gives CSARIAGEQFF.

The CDR3 protein is CASSDREGYTF. The DNA of the CDR3 is TGCGCCAGCAGTGATCGAGAGGGCTACACCTTC. The chain employs TRBV10-1 and TRBJ1-2; no clear D gene. V lost 3 bases to trimming and J lost 8 bases, with 7 bases between them. The CDR3 is 11 amino acids. CDR1 and CDR2 from the germline V gene are WNHNN and SYGVQD (reference sequence).